The present TCR beta chain was sequenced within a study of tumor and adjacent non-tumor tissue in lung cancer. Whole-study context: Stage I to III disease affected some 11 men and roughly five women aged about 31 to 80. Whole-study findings and limits: Normal lung showed higher cumulative top 100 clone frequency than tumor.

RNA was extracted from bulk tissue without any cell sorting. More than 3 cm separated this lung sample from the edge of the tumor. Chemotherapy-naive patients with new lung cancer underwent thoracic surgery in China, August–late 2014. As for this clonotype: Its antigen is as yet unknown. With a much larger clone just one base away, this may be a read error.

Three rounds of nested PCR, following a modified ARM-PCR protocol, produced the TCRbeta library. A single record per CDR3 protein comes from TCRdb applying MiXCR to the multiplex PCR reads. Here the sample spans around 82,000 distinct CDR3 sequences, approximately 80% being singletons. The origin of this receptor is a man in his sixties with non-small cell lung cancer. Sequenced sample: distant non-tumor lung tissue.

For the CDR3, the DNA is TGTGCCACCAGTGATTTGTCTAGCGGAGACCGCACAGATACGCAGTATTTT. It is translated as CATSDLSSGDRTDTQYF. V is TRBV24-1 and J is TRBJ2-3, with 7 bases identical to TRBD2. The CDR3 contains 17 residues. Germline V gene data show CDR1 as KGHDR and CDR2 as SFDVKD. Trimming removed 0 bases from V and 1 base from J; junction bases left unmatched: 6.